A single sample is the source of the 15 T cell receptor beta chains below, sequenced in a study of blood T cells in healthy people across ages (dated by TCRdb to 2015 to 2017). Library preparation was by 5' RACE. Sequencing relied on an Illumina HiSeq 2500. A second PCR of roughly 7 to 11 cycles was performed with a sample-barcoded 5' primer and a J-beta primer mix. TCRdb cleaned the public reads at Q25 with fastp, built clones with MiXCR and kept in-frame beta chains. Each entry is one CDR3 protein sequence, shown with its most common DNA and genes. Within this sample are over 1,200,000 distinct CDR3 sequences, with approximately 59% of them counted one time only. 5% to 7% of the sample is held by the ten biggest clonotypes. Sequenced material: blood. The receptors were gathered from a man younger than 30 in good health.

This clonotype was counted a single time. The rearrangement uses TRBV5-1 and TRBJ2-1; D gene uncertain. V was clipped by 4 bases and J by 5 bases, with 16 bases between them. There are 15 residues in the CDR3. The germline gives CDR1 SGHRS, CDR2 YFSETQ. The CDR3 loop is CASSQGVKGNNEQFF. For the CDR3, the DNA is TGCGCCAGCAGCCAAGGCGTGAAGGGTAACAATGAGCAGTTCTTC.

With respect to this clonotype: Germline and junction disagree at one end, which may indicate a read error. V usage is TRBV3-1 and J usage is TRBJ2-1; perhaps D is TRBD1 or TRBD2 (5 bases each). The germline V gene has CDR1 LGHDT and CDR2 YNNKEL (reference sequence). This CDR3 has 15 amino acids. The CDR3 reads CAGSLRDATYNEQFF. CDR3 coding DNA: TGTGCCGGCAGCCTCCGGGACGCTACCTACAATGAGCAGTTCTTC.

This clonotype was seen only once. This chain links TRBV15 with TRBJ2-1; D uncertain. The CDR3 sequence is 15 residues long. Trimming took 4 bases from V and 4 from J, leaving 14 bases between them. CDR1 is LNHNV, CDR2 YYDKDF, per germline (reference sequence). This chain's CDR3 is CATSNRVSRYNEQFF. In DNA, the CDR3 is TGTGCCACCAGCAATCGAGTTAGTCGGTACAATGAGCAGTTCTTC.

This clonotype was seen only a few times. The V call is TRBV13, the J call TRBJ2-6, with unresolved D. Trimming stripped 5 bases from V and 0 bases from J, with 17 bases between. The CDR3 length is 18 residues. Germline CDR1 PRHDT, CDR2 FYEKMQ (reference sequence). CDR3 DNA: TGTGCCAGCAGCCCGTACGAACATTTGGGCTCTGGGGCCAACGTCCTGACTTTC. This sequence encodes CASSPYEHLGSGANVLTF.

The J gene is TRBJ1-2, the V gene TRBV6-5; D ambiguous. The CDR3 runs 11 residues. V was clipped by 4 bases and J by 8 bases, with 8 bases between them. The germline V gene has CDR1 MNHEY and CDR2 SVGAGI. CDR3 loop: CASSSGTGYTF. The CDR3 DNA reads TGTGCCAGCAGTTCGGGCACCGGCTACACCTTC.

This clonotype was detected only a few times. The CDR3 coding sequence is TGTGCCAGCTTCTCAGATACGCAGTATTTT. This codes for CASFSDTQYF. The chain combines TRBV6-5 with TRBJ2-3, with D unclear. This CDR3 spans 10 amino acids. Trimming took off 8 bases at V and 4 bases at J, with 4 bases between the two ends. Germline V lookup: CDR1 MNHEY, CDR2 SVGAGI.

The chain uses TRBV3-1 and TRBJ2-6, with D unresolved. Germline assignment: CDR1 LGHDT and CDR2 YNNKEL (reference sequence). V was shortened by 1 base and J by 2 bases, with 21 bases between the two germline ends. This CDR3 contains 20 residues. CDR3 region: CASSQATPGTVRPGANVLTF. DNA for the CDR3: TGTGCCAGCAGCCAAGCCACCCCCGGAACAGTTCGACCTGGGGCCAACGTCCTGACTTTC. The whole variable domain, remainder taken from reference TRBV3-1 and TRBJ2-6, is DTAVSQTPKYLVTQMGNDKSIKCEQNLGHDTMYWYKQDSKKFLKIMFSYNNKELIINETVPNRFSPKSPDKAHLNLHINSLELGDSAVYFCASSQATPGTVRPGANVLTFGAGSRLTVL.

Written as DNA, the CDR3 is TGTGCCATCAGTGACAACAGGGACACTAATGAAAAACTGTTTTTT. This encodes CAISDNRDTNEKLFF. The V and J genes are TRBV10-3 and TRBJ1-4, with a possible D match to TRBD1 (6 bases). With 3 bases removed from V and 2 bases from J, the gap between germline ends came to 10 bases. CDR3 length equals 15 residues. In germline, CDR1 is ENHRY, CDR2 SYGVKD.

Only a few counts were recorded for this clonotype. The chain couples TRBV7-2 to TRBJ2-1; 7 positions agree with TRBD1. V lost 7 bases, J lost 1 base, and 10 bases stayed unmatched. Per germline, CDR1 SGHTA and CDR2 FQGNSA. CDR3 length equals 16 residues. The DNA of the CDR3 is TGTGCCAGCATCGAATCCAGACAGGGATCCTACAATGAGCAGTTCTTC. Its translation is CASIESRQGSYNEQFF.

This rearrangement joins TRBV3-1 to TRBJ1-4, with a tentative D call TRBD1 (5 bases). The CDR3 is 16 residues long. CDR1 LGHDT and CDR2 YNNKEL come from the germline V gene (reference sequence). V lost 0 bases and J lost 2, with 10 bases in between. CDR3 sequence reads: CASSQEYDSTNEKLFF. Written as DNA, the CDR3 is TGTGCCAGCAGCCAAGAATATGACAGCACTAATGAAAAACTGTTTTTT.

This sequence joins TRBV15 and TRBJ2-3; D gene unclear. There are 13 residues in the CDR3. Germline values: CDR1 LNHNV, CDR2 YYDKDF (reference sequence). Trimming shortened V by 6 bases and J by 0 bases, and 7 bases separated the two germline ends. In DNA, the CDR3 is TGTGCCACCAGTCCGTCTAGCACAGATACGCAGTATTTT. It yields the protein CATSPSSTDTQYF.

This clonotype came up many times. The V call is TRBV20-1, the J call TRBJ2-3; D might be TRBD1 (6 bases). This CDR3 region has 15 residues. The germline gives CDR1 DFQATT, CDR2 SNEGSKA (reference sequence). V was cut by 3 bases and J by 0 bases, with 13 bases left in between. CDR3 DNA: TGCAGTGCTAGCAGGACAGCAGAGAGCACAGATACGCAGTATTTT. Protein product: CSASRTAESTDTQYF.

The CDR3 coding sequence is TGTGCCAGCAGTTCGAGACAGGTCCTGAACACCGGGGAGCTGTTTTTT. As protein: CASSSRQVLNTGELFF. V and J are TRBV25-1 and TRBJ2-2; D perhaps matches TRBD1 (6 bases). There are 16 residues in the CDR3. Trimming pared 5 bases from V and 1 base from J, leaving 14 bases between. Germline CDR1 and CDR2: MGHDK and SYGVNS.

This clonotype showed up just a few times. CDR3 bases: TGTGCCAGCAGCGTCGATTATGGCTACACCTTC. Translating it yields CASSVDYGYTF. This chain connects TRBV7-2 to TRBJ1-2; no firm D call. Between the trimmed V and J ends, which lost 5 bases and 5 bases, there was a span of 6 bases. Germline CDR1 SGHTA, CDR2 FQGNSA. This CDR3 is 11 amino acids long.

The rearrangement links TRBV7-8 to TRBJ2-6, with D hard to call. V lost 4 bases to trimming and J lost 0 bases, with 19 bases between them. The CDR3 covers 19 residues. Germline V gene sequence: CDR1 SGHVS, CDR2 FQNEAQ. The CDR3 sequence: CASSSRVGTKGSGANVLTF. CDR3 nucleotides: TGTGCCAGCAGCTCCCGAGTCGGAACCAAGGGCTCTGGGGCCAACGTCCTGACTTTC.